The T cell receptor beta chain described here comes from a study of identical twins. V lost 6 bases, J lost 0 bases, and 11 bases lay in between. CDR1 and CDR2 from the germline V gene are MNHNS and SASEGT. The length of the CDR3 is 15 residues. Healthy Caucasian individuals made up all the donors. Using its own MiXCR run on the 5' RACE reads, TCRdb lists one record per CDR3 protein. The table shows 200,000 to 300,000 distinct CDR3 sequences, with 9.5% to 15% occurring only once. The same sample was also studied in work on yellow fever vaccine responses in identical twins.

The sequenced sample was memory (CD45RO+) T cells sorted from blood. The J gene is TRBJ2-2, the V gene TRBV6-1; D may be TRBD1 or TRBD2 (5 bases each). This TCR was sampled from a young woman in good health. The CDR3 is CASRRDLANTGELFF. Here the CDR3 DNA reads TGTGCCAGCAGACGGGACCTGGCGAACACCGGGGAGCTGTTTTTT.